Below are 29 T cell receptor beta chains sequenced from a single sample in a study of control samples from healthy donors and cancer patients. This table comes from immunoSEQ multiplex PCR, and its TCRdb copy is limited to in-frame clones, with some not included. The profile shows roughly 150,000 clones, over 85% of them singletons. Sequences were obtained from blood. The receptor source for this set is a man aged 45-65 years in good health.

This clone was counted once. The chain employs TRBV3-1 (or the pseudogene TRBV3-2) and TRBJ2-3, with D uncertain. The CDR3 runs 13 residues. The germline V and J ends were trimmed by 6 bases and 1 base, with 8 bases remaining between them. The V gene's germline CDR1 is LGHDT and CDR2 YNNKEL (reference sequence). CDR3 protein: CASRWTGTDTQYF. The CDR3 nucleotides read TGTGCCAGCAGATGGACGGGCACAGATACGCAGTATTTT.

For the CDR3, the DNA is TGTGCCAGCACCCGAACGGGGTCTCTTGTCACTGAAGCTTTCTTT. Translating gives CASTRTGSLVTEAFF. The chain carries TRBV5-6 and TRBJ1-1; D unresolved. This CDR3 is built from 15 residues. Germline V gene sequence: CDR1 SGHDT, CDR2 YYEEEE. Trimming stripped 6 bases from V and 4 bases from J, with 19 bases between.

The chain is built from TRBV29-1 and TRBJ2-7; tentatively, D is TRBD1 (6 bases). CDR3 size: 15 residues. V shed 8 bases and J shed 6 bases, with 26 bases lying between them. The germline V gene has CDR1 SQVTM and CDR2 ANQGSEA. CDR3 coding DNA: TGCAGCACTGGGGGCGTTGGGCAAGCCCTAGGCGAGCAGTACTTC. Protein: CSTGGVGQALGEQYF.

This rearrangement joins TRBV7-2 to TRBJ2-1; unclear D gene. The ends were cut back, 4 bases at V and 3 bases at J, with 7 bases in the middle. The V gene's germline CDR1 is SGHTA and CDR2 FQGNSA. The CDR3 sequence is 13 residues long. The DNA of the CDR3 is TGTGCCAGCAGCTCCAGACACTACAATGAGCAGTTCTTC. Its translation: CASSSRHYNEQFF.

The gene calls are TRBV27 and TRBJ2-3; 8 positions match TRBD1. V trimming: 2 bases; J trimming: 2 bases; junction bases outside the gene matches: 3. This CDR3 region has 15 residues. Germline V lookup: CDR1 MNHEY, CDR2 SMNVEV (reference sequence). The CDR3 nucleotides read TGTGCCAGCAGTTTACTCAGGGGGCTCACAGATACGCAGTATTTT. This gives the protein CASSLLRGLTDTQYF.

This clone was picked up one time. This rearrangement joins TRBV12-3 or TRBV12-4 to TRBJ2-2; D is unclear. V was pared by 6 bases and J by 5 bases, with 10 bases between. The length of the CDR3 is 13 residues. Here the CDR3 reads CASSLDVTGELFF. The CDR3 bases are TGTGCCAGCAGCTTGGACGTTACCGGGGAGCTGTTTTTT.

The chain is built from TRBV6-6 and TRBJ2-3; no clear D. CDR1 is MNHNY and CDR2 is SVGAGI in the germline V gene (reference sequence). Trimming left V 2 bases short and J 2 bases short, with 5 bases between. This CDR3 region has 13 residues. CDR3 sequence: CASSYIDTDTQYF. CDR3 nucleotides: TGTGCCAGCAGTTACATAGACACAGATACGCAGTATTTT.

The gene calls are TRBV24-1 and TRBJ2-2, with 10 bases lining up with TRBD2. Germline V gene sequence: CDR1 KGHDR, CDR2 SFDVKD. V was pared by 6 bases and J by 3 bases, with 3 bases of the junction left unmatched. The CDR3 totals 15 residues. The CDR3 is CATSKSGRDTGELFF. Written as DNA, the CDR3 is TGTGCCACCAGTAAAAGCGGGAGGGACACCGGGGAGCTGTTTTTT.

The rearrangement uses TRBV6-2 or TRBV6-3 and TRBJ2-1; D not resolved. The CDR3 contains 12 residues. CDR1 and CDR2 (germline): MNHEY, SVGEGT. V dropped 5 bases and J dropped 5 bases, with 7 bases sitting between them. CDR3: CASSRKNNEQFF. CDR3 coding DNA: TGTGCCAGCAGTAGAAAAAACAATGAGCAGTTCTTC.

The chain has TRBV6-5 and TRBJ1-6, with a possible D match to TRBD1 (6 bases). V was clipped by 3 bases and J by 7 bases, with 10 bases between them. CDR1 is MNHEY and CDR2 is SVGAGI in the germline V gene. The CDR3 length is 14 residues. This CDR3 reads CASSYQGTNSPLHF. CDR3 in DNA: TGTGCCAGCAGTTATCAGGGGACGAATTCACCCCTCCACTTT.

This rearrangement joins TRBV18 to TRBJ2-1; D might be TRBD2 (5 bases). Trimming took 6 bases from V and 5 from J, leaving 14 bases between them. The CDR3 runs to 14 residues. Germline V gene sequence: CDR1 KGHSH, CDR2 LQKENI. CDR3 nucleotide sequence: TGTGCCAGCTCGGGTGGGAGCGGAAACAATGAGCAGTTCTTC. It specifies CASSGGSGNNEQFF.

This clone showed up just a few times. This rearrangement joins TRBV28 to TRBJ1-2, with TRBD1 matching 8 bases. V lost 1 base and J lost 7; bases outside the gene matches: 5. This CDR3 spans 14 amino acids. Looked up from germline, CDR1 is MDHEN and CDR2 is SYDVKM. This chain's CDR3 is CASSLFTDRAGYTF. The CDR3 coding sequence is TGTGCCAGCAGTTTATTTACGGACAGGGCTGGCTACACCTTC.

V and J are TRBV20-1 and TRBJ1-1, with a weak D call TRBD1 (5 bases). CDR1 DFQATT and CDR2 SNEGSKA come from the germline V gene (reference sequence). Trimming cost V 3 bases and J 4 bases, with 9 bases left between them. The CDR3 has 12 amino acids. CDR3 loop: CSASGQGTEAFF. The CDR3, as DNA: TGCAGTGCTAGTGGCCAGGGCACTGAAGCTTTCTTT.

To note about this clone: Germline and junction disagree at one end, which may indicate a read error. The rearrangement links TRBV24-1 to TRBJ2-5; D tentatively reads TRBD1 or TRBD2 (5 bases each). Per the germline V gene, CDR1 is KGHDR and CDR2 is SFDVKD. CDR3 length: 13 amino acids. The CDR3 region has the DNA TGTGCCACCAGTGCCCTGGGGGACGTAATTTTGCACTTC. Its protein is CATSALGDVILHF.

CDR3 coding DNA: TGTGCCAGCAGCTTGTGGGGACAGGGTAATGAAAAACTGTTTTTT. This encodes CASSLWGQGNEKLFF. The gene calls are TRBV5-5 and TRBJ1-4, with 9 bases lining up with TRBD1. Trimming took 1 base from V and 4 from J; bases not matched to a gene: 2. CDR3 size: 15 residues. CDR1 is SGHKS and CDR2 is YYEKEE in the germline V gene (reference sequence).

V gene TRBV20-1 combines with J gene TRBJ1-2; maybe TRBD1 (6 bases). CDR1 DFQATT and CDR2 SNEGSKA come from the germline V gene (reference sequence). The CDR3 is 11 residues long. CDR3 sequence reads: CSLRAGDGYTF. The CDR3 bases are TGCAGCCTGAGGGCAGGGGATGGCTACACCTTC.

The J gene is TRBJ1-3, the V gene TRBV7-9, with 7 bases matching TRBD1. The J segment lost 3 bases and the V segment lost 1 base, leaving 9 bases of the junction unmatched. The CDR3 length is 17 residues. Germline-derived CDR1 and CDR2 are SEHNR and FQNEAQ (reference sequence). The DNA for the CDR3 is TGTGCCAGCAGCTTAGACAGGGGACGCCATCTTGGAAACACCATATATTTT. Translation gives CASSLDRGRHLGNTIYF.

The chain is built from TRBV29-1 and TRBJ1-1, with D uncertain. The V and J ends lost 6 bases and 1 base respectively, with 12 bases between them. Germline V gene sequence: CDR1 SQVTM, CDR2 ANQGSEA. The CDR3 totals 13 residues. The CDR3 DNA reads TGCAGCGTCACCCAGCAAACGAACACTGAAGCTTTCTTT. Amino acid sequence: CSVTQQTNTEAFF.

The chain uses TRBV19 and TRBJ2-5, with TRBD2 matching over 8 bases. The germline gives CDR1 LNHDA, CDR2 SQIVND (reference sequence). Trimming at V came to 1 base and at J to 5 bases, leaving 6 bases not matched to a gene. This CDR3 has 15 amino acids. CDR3 loop: CASSIARAGVETQYF. The CDR3 bases are TGTGCCAGTAGTATAGCAAGAGCGGGAGTGGAGACCCAGTACTTC. Full variable domain (missing parts from reference TRBV19 and TRBJ2-5): DGGITQSPKYLFRKEGQNVTLSCEQNLNHDAMYWYRQDPGQGLRLIYYSQIVNDFQKGDIAEGYSVSREKKESFPLTVTSAQKNPTAFYLCASSIARAGVETQYFGPGTRLLVL.

The chain recombines TRBV18 with TRBJ1-1; D gene ambiguous. Per the germline V gene, CDR1 is KGHSH and CDR2 is LQKENI. The CDR3 has 14 amino acids. Deletions cut 2 bases from V and 0 bases from J, with 7 bases between. CDR3 in amino acids: CASSPLLVNTEAFF. The CDR3 DNA is TGTGCCAGCTCACCATTACTTGTGAACACTGAAGCTTTCTTT.

V usage is TRBV16 and J usage is TRBJ1-2, with 12 bases matching TRBD1. Germline CDR1 KGHSY, CDR2 FQNENV. The CDR3 length is 15 residues. Trimming took 3 bases from V and 7 from J; bases not matched to a gene: 6. The CDR3 DNA reads as TGTGCCAGCAGCCATACCGGGACAGGGGGCTCTGGCTACACCTTC. This codes for CASSHTGTGGSGYTF.

The CDR3 region is CASSQAAMNTEAFF. DNA of the CDR3: TGTGCCAGCAGCCAAGCTGCAATGAACACTGAAGCTTTCTTT. The rearrangement links TRBV14 to TRBJ1-1; D gene unclear. Trimming stripped 1 base from V and 0 bases from J, with 6 bases between. Germline V gene data show CDR1 as SGHDN and CDR2 as FVKESK. This CDR3 contains 14 residues.

The chain recombines TRBV7-2 with TRBJ1-2, with 7 bases fitting TRBD1. Germline V gene data show CDR1 as SGHTA and CDR2 as FQGNSA. The CDR3 spans 13 residues. V shed 5 bases and J 5 bases; nucleotides not matched to a gene: 5. The CDR3 loop reads CASSPGTDYGYTF. The CDR3, as DNA: TGTGCCAGCAGCCCTGGGACAGATTATGGCTACACCTTC. The whole variable domain, filled in from reference TRBV7-2 and TRBJ1-2, reads GAGVSQSPSNKVTEKGKDVELRCDPISGHTALYWYRQSLGQGLEFLIYFQGNSAPDKSGLPSDRFSAERTGGSVSTLTIQRTQQEDSAVYLCASSPGTDYGYTFGSGTRLTVV.

This chain connects TRBV19 to TRBJ1-2; D is ambiguous. This CDR3 is built from 15 residues. With 8 bases removed from V and 4 bases from J, the gap between germline ends came to 20 bases. The V gene's germline CDR1 is LNHDA and CDR2 SQIVND (reference sequence). The CDR3 here is CASVTSSGPSYGYTF. The CDR3, as DNA: TGTGCCAGTGTGACTTCCTCCGGGCCCTCCTATGGCTACACCTTC.

The chain links TRBV4-2 to TRBJ2-3, with 8 bases aligning to TRBD2. The germline CDR1 and CDR2 sequences are LGHNA and YNFKEQ. The junction had 7 bases not matched to a gene; V was cut back by 8 bases and J by 6 bases. The length of the CDR3 is 13 residues. CDR3 nucleotides: TGTGCCAGCCAGCGGGAGAGGGAGGATACGCAGTATTTT. It translates to CASQREREDTQYF.

V is TRBV5-1 and J is TRBJ1-1; TRBD1 agrees at 8 bases. J gave up 4 bases and V 4 bases, and 3 bases lay outside the gene matches. The CDR3 length is 13 residues. The germline V gene encodes CDR1 SGHRS and CDR2 YFSETQ. The CDR3 region has the DNA TGCGCCAGCAGCAACGGACAGGGCACTGAAGCTTTCTTT. As protein: CASSNGQGTEAFF.

The rearrangement joins TRBV27 to TRBJ2-2; 8 bases are a match to TRBD2. Germline V lookup: CDR1 MNHEY, CDR2 SMNVEV (reference sequence). The CDR3 spans 16 residues. V shed 5 bases and J 1 base; nucleotides not matched to a gene: 6. The CDR3, as DNA: TGTGCCAGCAGTACAGCGGGAGAGGGGAACACCGGGGAGCTGTTTTTT. Protein sequence: CASSTAGEGNTGELFF.

The rearrangement joins TRBV28 to TRBJ1-1; D is ambiguous. Per germline, CDR1 MDHEN and CDR2 SYDVKM. V lost 6 bases, J lost 6 bases, and 14 bases lay in between. The CDR3 has 13 amino acids. This CDR3 reads CASRRASRAEAFF. CDR3 nucleotide sequence: TGTGCCAGCAGACGAGCGTCTCGGGCTGAAGCTTTCTTT.

The J gene is TRBJ2-7, the V gene TRBV30, with TRBD2 as a possible D gene (5 bases). The CDR3 sequence is 12 residues long. Trimming shortened V by 1 base and J by 3 bases, and 7 bases separated the two germline ends. In germline, CDR1 is GTSNPN, CDR2 SVGIG (reference sequence). DNA of the CDR3: TGTGCCTGGAGTGGGGGAGACTACGAGCAGTACTTC. It specifies CAWSGGDYEQYF.